The 16 T cell receptor beta chains in this list originate from one sample, sequenced in a study of blood T cell repertoires in COVID-19. The table came from immunoSEQ multiplex PCR; TCRdb's copy has only in-frame clones and leaves some out. The top ten hold about 0.94% of the sample, which has 360,000 or so clones, 88% seen once. Sequenced input: PBMCs or T cells enriched from blood (not recorded which). These receptors were collected from a woman in her thirties who had been exposed to COVID-19.

This clone was seen once. V usage is TRBV5-4 and J usage is TRBJ2-2; D gene ambiguous. Between the trimmed V and J ends, which lost 4 bases and 2 bases, there was a span of 15 bases. The V gene's germline CDR1 is SGHNT and CDR2 YYREEE (reference sequence). This CDR3 is built from 16 residues. The CDR3 DNA follows: TGTGCCAGCAGCCTTGTCCCGAACTCAAACACCGGGGAGCTGTTTTTT. Its translation: CASSLVPNSNTGELFF.

CDR3 sequence (DNA): TGTGCCATCAGTGATTTAACAGGGACTGGAAACACCATATATTTT. As protein: CAISDLTGTGNTIYF. The V gene is TRBV10-3, the J gene TRBJ1-3; weak D call: TRBD1 (6 bases). V lost 3 bases and J lost 2, with 11 bases in between. The CDR3 is made up of 15 amino acids. CDR1 and CDR2 (germline): ENHRY, SYGVKD.

This chain connects TRBV4-2 to TRBJ1-5; D is perhaps TRBD1 (6 bases). V was trimmed by 3 bases and J by 3 bases, leaving 12 bases between them. CDR1 and CDR2 (germline): LGHNA, YNFKEQ. CDR3 length: 15 residues. The CDR3 is CASSQAQGFNQPQHF. The CDR3 DNA reads TGTGCCAGCAGCCAGGCTCAGGGGTTCAATCAGCCCCAGCATTTT.

This clone was seen once. This chain uses TRBV5-4 with TRBJ2-7, with a weak D call TRBD1 (6 bases). This CDR3 is 14 amino acids long. The V and J ends lost 7 bases and 0 bases respectively, with 14 bases between them. Germline V lookup: CDR1 SGHNT, CDR2 YYREEE (reference sequence). The CDR3 protein is CASRDTGSSYEQYF. The CDR3 region has the DNA TGTGCCAGCCGGGACACCGGCAGCTCCTACGAGCAGTACTTC.

This clone was recorded only once. The rearrangement joins TRBV20-1 to TRBJ1-4, with 10 bases identical to TRBD1. CDR3 length equals 16 residues. V was pared by 3 bases and J by 7 bases, with 11 bases of the junction left unmatched. CDR1 is DFQATT, CDR2 SNEGSKA, per germline (reference sequence). The CDR3 DNA is TGCAGTGCTAGTGGCCGCGGACAGGGGGTTCGTGAAAAACTGTTTTTT. It is translated as CSASGRGQGVREKLFF.

The V and J genes are TRBV19 and TRBJ2-3; D may be TRBD2 (7 bases). The CDR3 has 14 amino acids. Trimming pared 5 bases from V and 4 bases from J, leaving 13 bases between. Germline CDR1 and CDR2: LNHDA and SQIVND (reference sequence). DNA for the CDR3: TGTGCCAGTAGTCAAGGGGGGGCGGCAGATACGCAGTATTTT. It codes for CASSQGGAADTQYF. Filled out from reference TRBV19 and TRBJ2-3, the complete variable domain reads DGGITQSPKYLFRKEGQNVTLSCEQNLNHDAMYWYRQDPGQGLRLIYYSQIVNDFQKGDIAEGYSVSREKKESFPLTVTSAQKNPTAFYLCASSQGGAADTQYFGPGTRLTVL.

CDR3 nucleotides: TGTGCCAGTAGTGGGACAGGGGGCGCGGGTGGCTACACCTTC. This encodes CASSGTGGAGGYTF. The chain joins TRBV19 to TRBJ1-2; TRBD1 aligns across 12 bases. The CDR3 sequence is 14 residues long. CDR1 is LNHDA and CDR2 is SQIVND in the germline V gene (reference sequence). Trimming cost V 5 bases and J 7 bases; bases outside gene matches: 5.

This chain joins TRBV29-1 and TRBJ1-4; 8 bases fit TRBD1. The J segment lost 4 bases and the V segment lost 6 bases, leaving 1 base of the junction unmatched. CDR1 and CDR2 from the germline V gene are SQVTM and ANQGSEA. The CDR3 extends over 12 amino acids. CDR3 amino acids: CSVGQGNEKLFF. The CDR3 nucleotides read TGCAGCGTCGGACAGGGTAATGAAAAACTGTTTTTT.

To note about this clone: Sequence at one end of the junction differs from germline and may be a read error. This chain joins TRBV11-2 and TRBJ2-3; D unresolved. The CDR3 has 12 residues. CDR1 and CDR2 from the germline V gene are SGHAT and FQNNGV. This chain's CDR3 is CASTLLVDTQYF. In DNA, the CDR3 is TGTGCCAGCACCTTACTCGTAGATACGCAGTATTTT.

The chain carries TRBV10-1 and TRBJ2-7; maybe TRBD2 (6 bases). V dropped 4 bases and J dropped 5 bases, with 15 bases sitting between them. CDR1 is WNHNN, CDR2 SYGVQD, per germline (reference sequence). This CDR3 is 14 amino acids long. CDR3: CASSATDGRDEQYF. For the CDR3, the DNA is TGCGCCAGCAGTGCAACGGACGGGAGAGACGAGCAGTACTTC.

This clone was seen a handful of times. J is TRBJ1-3 and V is TRBV3-1 (or the pseudogene TRBV3-2); no reliable D call. Trimming left V 3 bases short and J 7 bases short, with 4 bases between. This CDR3 comprises 11 residues. CDR1 and CDR2 (germline): LGHDT, YNNKEL (reference sequence). CDR3 loop: CASSHGNTIYF. The CDR3 coding sequence is TGTGCCAGCAGCCACGGTAACACCATATATTTT.

The V gene is TRBV4-2, the J gene TRBJ1-1; TRBD1 agrees at 8 bases. V trimming: 0 bases; J trimming: 4 bases; junction bases outside the gene matches: 13. CDR1 and CDR2 from the germline V gene are LGHNA and YNFKEQ. The CDR3 extends over 18 amino acids. The CDR3 protein is CASSQDVGTGGWVTEAFF. In DNA form, the CDR3 reads TGTGCCAGCAGCCAAGATGTCGGAACAGGGGGTTGGGTCACTGAAGCTTTCTTT.

The CDR3 loop is CASSLGTGGRRNEKLFF. DNA for the CDR3: TGCGCCAGCAGCTTGGGGACAGGGGGCAGGCGAAATGAAAAACTGTTTTTT. J is TRBJ1-4 and V is TRBV5-1; 11 bases fit TRBD1. The CDR3 extends over 17 amino acids. Germline V gene lookup returns CDR1 SGHRS and CDR2 YFSETQ. The J segment lost 5 bases and the V segment lost 0 bases, leaving 6 bases of the junction unmatched.

The chain combines TRBV19 with TRBJ2-5, with 12 bases lining up with TRBD2. The V gene's germline CDR1 is LNHDA and CDR2 SQIVND (reference sequence). CDR3 size: 15 residues. V was clipped by 8 bases and J by 1 base; unmatched bases: 5. The CDR3, as DNA: TGTGCCAGTGGGCTAGCGGGAGGGGGCCAAGAGACCCAGTACTTC. It encodes CASGLAGGGQETQYF.

J is TRBJ1-2 and V is TRBV18; maybe TRBD1 (5 bases). There are 15 residues in the CDR3. Germline V gene data show CDR1 as KGHSH and CDR2 as LQKENI. Trimming stripped 3 bases from V and 6 bases from J, with 17 bases between. CDR3 amino acids: CASSPRRGASDGYTF. CDR3 DNA sequence: TGTGCCAGCTCACCTAGGCGGGGCGCGTCGGATGGCTACACCTTC. The variable domain in full, completed from reference TRBV18 and TRBJ1-2, reads NAGVMQNPRHLVRRRGQEARLRCSPMKGHSHVYWYRQLPEEGLKFMVYLQKENIIDESGMPKERFSAEFPKEGPSILRIQQVVRGDSAAYFCASSPRRGASDGYTFGSGTRLTVV.

The rearrangement uses TRBV18 and TRBJ2-7; D is perhaps TRBD2 (5 bases). This CDR3 region has 15 residues. The V and J ends lost 3 bases and 7 bases respectively, with 19 bases between them. Germline assignment: CDR1 KGHSH and CDR2 LQKENI. The CDR3 region is CASSPGMKGSGEQYF. For the CDR3, the DNA is TGTGCCAGCTCACCCGGGATGAAAGGGTCGGGGGAGCAGTACTTC.